This T cell receptor (beta chain) derives from a study of PD-1 and CTLA-4 blockade in melanoma. The CDR3 spans 14 residues. V was trimmed by 5 bases and J by 3 bases, leaving 14 bases between them. From germline, CDR1 is MNHNY and CDR2 SVGAGI (reference sequence). The assay was immunoSEQ multiplex PCR, and TCRdb's table has in-frame clones only and misses some. Of more than 9,000 clones in the sample, approximately 80% were seen once. The TCR sequence derives from a human donor with melanoma. The sample in question was CD8+ T cells from peripheral blood, obtained from a patient given anti-PD-1 treatment. The gene calls are TRBV6-6 and TRBJ2-7; D might be TRBD1 or TRBD2, each matching 5 bases. The DNA of the CDR3 is TGTGCCAGCAGTCCGGGTGGGGGTGGCTACGAGCAGTACTTC. It specifies CASSPGGGGYEQYF.